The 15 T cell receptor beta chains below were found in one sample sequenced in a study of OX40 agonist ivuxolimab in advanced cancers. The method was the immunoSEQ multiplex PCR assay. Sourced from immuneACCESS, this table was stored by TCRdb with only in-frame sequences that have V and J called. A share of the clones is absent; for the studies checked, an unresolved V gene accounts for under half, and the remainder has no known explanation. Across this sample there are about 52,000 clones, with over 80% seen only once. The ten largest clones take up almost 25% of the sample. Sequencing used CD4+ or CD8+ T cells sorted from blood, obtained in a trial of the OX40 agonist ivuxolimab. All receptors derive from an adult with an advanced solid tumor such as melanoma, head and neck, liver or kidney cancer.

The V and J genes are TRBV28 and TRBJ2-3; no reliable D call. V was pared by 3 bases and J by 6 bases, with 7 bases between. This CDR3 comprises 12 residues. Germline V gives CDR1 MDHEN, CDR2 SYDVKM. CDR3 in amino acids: CASSLVRDTQYF. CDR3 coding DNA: TGTGCCAGCAGTTTGGTTCGGGATACGCAGTATTTT.

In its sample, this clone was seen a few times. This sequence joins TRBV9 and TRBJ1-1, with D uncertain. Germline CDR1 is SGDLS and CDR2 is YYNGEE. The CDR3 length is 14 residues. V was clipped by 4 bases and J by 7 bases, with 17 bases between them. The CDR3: CASSTSDGGDEAFF. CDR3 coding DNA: TGTGCCAGCAGCACCTCCGACGGTGGAGATGAAGCTTTCTTT.

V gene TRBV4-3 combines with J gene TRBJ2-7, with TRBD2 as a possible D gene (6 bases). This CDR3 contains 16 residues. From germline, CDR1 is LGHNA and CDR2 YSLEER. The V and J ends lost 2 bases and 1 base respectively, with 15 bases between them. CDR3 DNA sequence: TGCGCCAGCAGCCAACTTTCCGGGACTCCGTCCTACGAGCAGTACTTC. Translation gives CASSQLSGTPSYEQYF.

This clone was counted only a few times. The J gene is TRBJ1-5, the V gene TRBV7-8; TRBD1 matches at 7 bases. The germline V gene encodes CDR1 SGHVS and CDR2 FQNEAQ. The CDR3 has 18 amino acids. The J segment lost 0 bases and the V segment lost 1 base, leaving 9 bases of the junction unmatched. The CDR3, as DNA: TGTGCCAGCAGCTTAGGAGTCCAGGACAGGAATAGCAATCAGCCCCAGCATTTT. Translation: CASSLGVQDRNSNQPQHF.

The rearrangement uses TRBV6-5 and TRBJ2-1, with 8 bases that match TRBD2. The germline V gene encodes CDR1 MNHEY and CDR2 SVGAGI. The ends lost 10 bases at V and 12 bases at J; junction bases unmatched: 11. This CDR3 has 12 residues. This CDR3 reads CATLGGEQRQFF. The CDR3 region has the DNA TGTGCCACCCTCGGGGGGGAGCAGAGGCAGTTCTTC.

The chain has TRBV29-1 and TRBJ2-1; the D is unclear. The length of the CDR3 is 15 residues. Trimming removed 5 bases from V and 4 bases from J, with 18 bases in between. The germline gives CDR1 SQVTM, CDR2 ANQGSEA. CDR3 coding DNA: TGCAGCGTTCCCGAGGCCCAGAACATTTACAATGAGCAGTTCTTC. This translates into CSVPEAQNIYNEQFF.

The CDR3 loop reads CASWGDHSTDTQYF. DNA for the CDR3: TGTGCCAGCTGGGGGGACCATAGCACAGATACGCAGTATTTT. This sequence joins TRBV28 and TRBJ2-3; maybe TRBD2 (6 bases). Germline CDR1 MDHEN, CDR2 SYDVKM. The CDR3 totals 14 residues. V was pared by 8 bases and J by 0 bases, with 12 bases between.

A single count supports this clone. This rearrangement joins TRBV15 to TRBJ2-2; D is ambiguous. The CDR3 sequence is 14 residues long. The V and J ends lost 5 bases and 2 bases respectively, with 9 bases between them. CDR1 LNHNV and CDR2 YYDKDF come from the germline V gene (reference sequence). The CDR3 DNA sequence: TGTGCCACCAGCCGAACGCAAAACACCGGGGAGCTGTTTTTT. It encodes CATSRTQNTGELFF.

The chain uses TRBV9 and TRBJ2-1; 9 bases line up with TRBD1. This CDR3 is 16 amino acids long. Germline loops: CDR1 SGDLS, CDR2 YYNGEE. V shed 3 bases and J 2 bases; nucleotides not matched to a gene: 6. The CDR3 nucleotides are TGTGCCAGCAGCGGCCAACAGGGGGCAGCCTACAATGAGCAGTTCTTC. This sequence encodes CASSGQQGAAYNEQFF.

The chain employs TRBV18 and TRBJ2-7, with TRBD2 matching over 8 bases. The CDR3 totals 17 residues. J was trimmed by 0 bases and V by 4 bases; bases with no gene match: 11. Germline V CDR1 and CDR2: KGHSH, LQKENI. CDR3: CASSHPGASGSSYEQYF. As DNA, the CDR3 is TGTGCCAGCTCACACCCTGGGGCCAGCGGGAGCTCCTACGAGCAGTACTTC.

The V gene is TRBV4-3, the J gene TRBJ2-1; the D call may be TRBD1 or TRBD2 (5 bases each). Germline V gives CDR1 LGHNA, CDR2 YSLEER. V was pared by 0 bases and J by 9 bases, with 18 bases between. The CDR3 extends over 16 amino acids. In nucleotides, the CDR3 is TGCGCCAGCAGCCAAGAAAGTTCCGGGTTGAGGGGTGAGCAGTTCTTC. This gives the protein CASSQESSGLRGEQFF.

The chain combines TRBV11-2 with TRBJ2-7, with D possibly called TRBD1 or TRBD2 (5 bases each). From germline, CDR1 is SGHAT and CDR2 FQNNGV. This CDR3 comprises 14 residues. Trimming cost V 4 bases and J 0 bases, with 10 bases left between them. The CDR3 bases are TGTGCCAGCAGCTGGACGGGGACCTCCTACGAGCAGTACTTC. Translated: CASSWTGTSYEQYF.

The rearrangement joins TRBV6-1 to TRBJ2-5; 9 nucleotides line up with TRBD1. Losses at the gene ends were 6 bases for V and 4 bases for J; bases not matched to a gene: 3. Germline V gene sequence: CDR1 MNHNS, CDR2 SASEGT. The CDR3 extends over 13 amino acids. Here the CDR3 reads CASRLTGGETQYF. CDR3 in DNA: TGTGCCAGCAGGTTGACAGGGGGAGAGACCCAGTACTTC.

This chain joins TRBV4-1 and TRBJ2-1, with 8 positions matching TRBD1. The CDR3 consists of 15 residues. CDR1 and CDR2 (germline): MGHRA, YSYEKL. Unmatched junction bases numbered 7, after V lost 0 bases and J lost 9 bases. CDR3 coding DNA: TGCGCCAGCAGCCAAGATCGGGACAGGAGCAGTGAGCAGTTCTTC. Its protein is CASSQDRDRSSEQFF.

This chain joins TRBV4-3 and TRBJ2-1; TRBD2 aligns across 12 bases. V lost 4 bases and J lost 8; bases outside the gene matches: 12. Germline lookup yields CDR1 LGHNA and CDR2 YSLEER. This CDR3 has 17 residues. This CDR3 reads CASSPPSSGRALDEQFF. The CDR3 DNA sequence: TGCGCCAGCAGCCCCCCCTCTAGCGGGAGGGCCCTGGATGAGCAGTTCTTC.